This T cell receptor beta chain is from a study of blood T cell repertoires in COVID-19. Overall study: Donors in the United States, Italy and Spain gave samples during acute or convalescent COVID-19. The analysed material was cDNA or gDNA that came from T cells, B-cell-depleted T cells, or PBMCs.

Original data processing: Estimation of nucleated cell counts was performed using reference gene primer amplification. Sequencing was performed with immunoSEQ multiplex PCR; in TCRdb, only in-frame clones are kept and a portion is missing. V and J calls and clone size are copied from that table; D and trimming were computed from the DNA. The sample lists roughly 61,000 clones, approximately 91% occurring once. What was sequenced was peripheral blood. This receptor was obtained from a man aged 60 to 69 with acute or convalescent COVID-19.

In nucleotides, the CDR3 is TGTGCCAGCAGTATAGTAAGCGGATCCTACGAGCAGTACTTC. Its protein is CASSIVSGSYEQYF. V is TRBV7-2 and J is TRBJ2-7, with D possibly being TRBD2 (5 bases). Per germline, CDR1 SGHTA and CDR2 FQGNSA. V was shortened by 6 bases and J by 1 base, with 13 bases between the two germline ends. CDR3 length: 14 residues.